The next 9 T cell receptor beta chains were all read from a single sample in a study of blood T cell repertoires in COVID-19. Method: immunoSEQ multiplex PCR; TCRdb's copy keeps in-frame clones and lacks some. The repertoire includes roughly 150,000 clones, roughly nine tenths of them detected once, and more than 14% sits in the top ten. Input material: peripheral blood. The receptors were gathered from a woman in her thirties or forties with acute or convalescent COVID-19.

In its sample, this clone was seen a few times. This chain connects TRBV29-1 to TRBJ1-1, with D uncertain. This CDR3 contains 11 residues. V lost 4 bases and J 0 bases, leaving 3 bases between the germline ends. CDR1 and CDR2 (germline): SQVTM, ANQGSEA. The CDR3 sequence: CSVALNTEAFF. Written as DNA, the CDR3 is TGCAGCGTTGCTCTGAACACTGAAGCTTTCTTT.

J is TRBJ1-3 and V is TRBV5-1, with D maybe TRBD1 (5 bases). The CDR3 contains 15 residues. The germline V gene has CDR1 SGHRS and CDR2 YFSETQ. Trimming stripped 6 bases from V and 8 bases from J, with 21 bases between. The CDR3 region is CASTLIGGAGDTIYF. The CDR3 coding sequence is TGCGCCAGCACTCTCATCGGGGGTGCCGGGGACACCATATATTTT.

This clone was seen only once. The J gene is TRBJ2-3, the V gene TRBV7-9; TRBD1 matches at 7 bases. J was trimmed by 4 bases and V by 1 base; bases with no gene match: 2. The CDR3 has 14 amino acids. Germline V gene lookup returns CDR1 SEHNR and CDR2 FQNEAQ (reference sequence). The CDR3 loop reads CASSLVGGSDTQYF. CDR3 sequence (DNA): TGTGCCAGCAGCTTAGTAGGGGGCTCAGATACGCAGTATTTT. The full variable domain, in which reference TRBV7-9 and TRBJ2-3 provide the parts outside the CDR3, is DTGVSQNPRHKITKRGQNVTFRCDPISEHNRLYWYRQTLGQGPEFLTYFQNEAQLEKSRLLSDRFSAERPKGSFSTLEIQRTEQGDSAMYLCASSLVGGSDTQYFGPGTRLTVL.

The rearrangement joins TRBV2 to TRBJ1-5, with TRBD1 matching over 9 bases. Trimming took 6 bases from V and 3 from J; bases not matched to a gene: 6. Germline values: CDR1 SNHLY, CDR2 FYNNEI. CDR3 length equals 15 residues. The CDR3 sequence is CASRLGTGNNQPQHF. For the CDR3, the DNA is TGTGCCAGCAGATTAGGGACAGGGAACAATCAGCCCCAGCATTTT.

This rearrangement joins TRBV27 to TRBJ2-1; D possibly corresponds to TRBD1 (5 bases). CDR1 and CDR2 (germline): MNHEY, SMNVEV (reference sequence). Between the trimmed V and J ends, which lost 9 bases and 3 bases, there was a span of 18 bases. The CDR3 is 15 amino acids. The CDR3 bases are TGTGCCAGTAGGTACGGTAGGGGCGTCTACAATGAGCAGTTCTTC. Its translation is CASRYGRGVYNEQFF.

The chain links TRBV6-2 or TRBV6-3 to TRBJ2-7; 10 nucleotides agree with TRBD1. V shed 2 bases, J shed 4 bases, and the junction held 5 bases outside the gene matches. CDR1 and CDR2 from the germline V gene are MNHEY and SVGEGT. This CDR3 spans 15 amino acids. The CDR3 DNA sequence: TGTGCCAGCAGTTACGGGACAGGGGACCCTTACGAGCAGTACTTC. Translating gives CASSYGTGDPYEQYF.

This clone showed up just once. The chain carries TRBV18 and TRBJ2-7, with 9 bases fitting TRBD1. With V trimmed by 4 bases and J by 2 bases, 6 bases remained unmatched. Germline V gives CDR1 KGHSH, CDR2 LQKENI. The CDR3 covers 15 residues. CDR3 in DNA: TGTGCCAGCTCACTAGGACAGGGGTCCCCCTACGAGCAGTACTTC. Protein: CASSLGQGSPYEQYF.

CDR3 residues: CASSPTSPSGMNKNIQYF. The CDR3, as DNA: TGTGCCAGCAGCCCAACCTCCCCTAGCGGGATGAACAAAAACATTCAGTACTTC. The rearrangement uses TRBV3-1 (or the pseudogene TRBV3-2) and TRBJ2-4; the match to TRBD2 covers 9 bases. CDR1 and CDR2 (germline): LGHDT, YNNKEL (reference sequence). The CDR3 is 18 residues long. Trimming removed 4 bases from V and 3 bases from J; junction bases left unmatched: 13.

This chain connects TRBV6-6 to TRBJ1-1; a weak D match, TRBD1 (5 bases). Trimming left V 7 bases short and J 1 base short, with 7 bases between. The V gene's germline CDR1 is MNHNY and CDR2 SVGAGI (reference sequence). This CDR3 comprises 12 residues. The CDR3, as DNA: TGTGCCAGCATCGACAGGAACACTGAAGCTTTCTTT. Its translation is CASIDRNTEAFF.